The TCR beta chain described here comes from a study of CD8+CD57+ T cells in acquired aplastic anemia. Study summary: An average of roughly 3.2 ug of DNA was obtained from sorted CD4+ and CD8+ cells. Findings and caveats of the study: Fewer than 30 CD8+ CDR3 sequences were shared between patients and controls. CD8+ Simpson's diversity showed no significant patient-control difference.

Patients chosen for sequencing had CD8+CD57+ cells that had expanded, as shown by flow cytometry. In all patients, the disease was severe acquired aplastic anemia. Genomic DNA served as template for TCR beta VDJ and CDR3 profiling. TCRdb used MiXCR to reprocess the reads, holding one entry per CDR3 protein. The sample yields fewer than 250,000 distinct CDR3 sequences, around half seen once. This clonotype was observed at least ten times. Its antigen is currently unknown. The source is a human donor with aplastic anemia. Sequenced: sorted CD4+, CD8+, or CD8+CD57+ T cells (not recorded which) from PBMCs.

CDR3: CASSSKDWGLNTQYF. CDR3 DNA sequence: TGTGCCAGCAGCTCAAAAGACTGGGGGCTGAATACGCAGTATTTT. This chain uses TRBV7-9 with TRBJ2-3; D possibly corresponds to TRBD1 (6 bases). This CDR3 is built from 15 residues. Germline V gene data show CDR1 as SEHNR and CDR2 as FQNEAQ (reference sequence). Deletions cut 4 bases from V and 7 bases from J, with 18 bases between.